This TCR beta chain emerged from a study of healthy donors' naive CD4 and CD8 T cells. Study outcomes and limitations: CDR3 charge plus V and J genes appeared to account for roughly 13% of CD4/CD8 variance. Most V and J genes were reportedly biased between naive CD4+ and CD8+ cells. Positive CDR3 charge linked to CD4+ cells, negative to CD8+ cells.

V trimming: 4 bases; J trimming: 6 bases; junction bases outside the gene matches: 4. The germline V gene encodes CDR1 ENHRY and CDR2 SYGVKD. The CDR3 loop spans 13 amino acids. Each TCR library used around 0.5 ug of total RNA and a linear amplification protocol. MiXCR, run by TCRdb on the reads, gives a single entry per CDR3 protein. The sample has approximately 180,000 distinct CDR3 sequences; under 85% are singletons. As to this clonotype: Its target is not known.

The chain links TRBV10-3 to TRBJ2-3; TRBD1 aligns across 7 bases. Sequences were obtained from naive CD4+ and CD8+ T cells sorted from blood, pooled from several donors. This clonotype was obtained from a pool of human donors in good health; the sample pools cells from several healthy donors. CDR3 sequence reads: CAISGRQGDTQYF. The CDR3 DNA follows: TGTGCCATCAGTGGGCGACAGGGCGATACGCAGTATTTT.